Presented here are 27 T cell receptor beta chains from one specimen sequenced in a study of cytomegalovirus exposure and HLA in healthy donors (dated by TCRdb to 2015 to 2018). Libraries were constructed by the immunoSEQ multiplex PCR assay. For the multiplex PCR, a mixture combining 60 forward primers for TCR Vbeta segments and 13 reverse primers for TCR Jbeta segments was used. This immuneACCESS table, as held by TCRdb, lists in-frame sequences with V and J called but not all clones. Of the missing ones, under half trace to an unresolved V gene in checked studies; the others have no known cause. This sample is represented by over 150,000 clones; around 80% of them were singletons. The ten largest clonotypes hold 1% of the sample. The source material was PBMCs. These receptor sequences come from a woman aged 45-65 years in good health and CMV-seropositive.

This clone was picked up a small number of times. This sequence joins TRBV30 and TRBJ1-3; no clear D. The germline V gene encodes CDR1 GTSNPN and CDR2 SVGIG (reference sequence). CDR3 size: 16 residues. Trimming stripped 4 bases from V and 0 bases from J, with 16 bases between. The CDR3 protein is CAWIKPPLISGNTIYF. CDR3 DNA sequence: TGTGCCTGGATTAAGCCCCCCCTTATCTCTGGAAACACCATATATTTT.

V gene TRBV4-2 combines with J gene TRBJ1-5; D perhaps matches TRBD1 (5 bases). The CDR3 spans 15 residues. Trimming took off 0 bases at V and 9 bases at J, with 15 bases between the two ends. CDR1 is LGHNA and CDR2 is YNFKEQ in the germline V gene. CDR3 bases: TGTGCCAGCAGCCAAGATCGGGACTCCCGATGGCCCCAGCATTTT. Its protein product is CASSQDRDSRWPQHF.

The chain uses TRBV4-3 and TRBJ2-2; possible D gene TRBD2, 7 bases. With 0 bases removed from V and 1 base from J, the gap between germline ends came to 12 bases. Germline CDR1 and CDR2: LGHNA and YSLEER. There are 17 residues in the CDR3. The CDR3 DNA sequence: TGCGCCAGCAGCCAAGAAGTAGGGGGGGAGAACACCGGGGAGCTGTTTTTT. Amino acids: CASSQEVGGENTGELFF.

This chain joins TRBV7-2 and TRBJ2-1; 11 nucleotides line up with TRBD2. The germline V gene encodes CDR1 SGHTA and CDR2 FQGNSA. The CDR3 length is 13 residues. J gave up 9 bases and V 5 bases, and 3 bases lay outside the gene matches. The CDR3 DNA sequence: TGTGCCAGCAGCCGACTAGCGGGAAGTGAGCAGTTCTTC. Its protein product is CASSRLAGSEQFF.

This sequence joins TRBV13 and TRBJ1-6; 7 bases fit TRBD1. The germline V gene encodes CDR1 PRHDT and CDR2 FYEKMQ (reference sequence). Germline trimming cut 6 bases from V and 10 bases from J; bases unmatched to any gene: 9. The CDR3 is 14 residues long. The CDR3 DNA follows: TGTGCCAGCAGGCCGGCAGGGGGAGACTCACCCCTCCACTTT. Protein: CASRPAGGDSPLHF.

The V and J genes are TRBV7-3 and TRBJ2-2; the match to TRBD2 covers 12 bases. After removal of 4 bases from V and 6 bases from J, the junction contained 3 bases not matched to a gene. CDR1 and CDR2 (germline): SGHTA, FQGTGA. The CDR3 has 15 amino acids. The CDR3 region has the DNA TGTGCCAGCAGCTCTAGCGGGAGGGCCGCCGGGGAGCTGTTTTTT. Translation: CASSSSGRAAGELFF.

V usage is TRBV19 and J usage is TRBJ2-7, with 8 bases lining up with TRBD2. Germline V lookup: CDR1 LNHDA, CDR2 SQIVND (reference sequence). Trimming at V came to 2 bases and at J to 4 bases, leaving 4 bases not matched to a gene. There are 14 residues in the CDR3. The CDR3: CASSIRAGAYEQYF. CDR3 bases: TGTGCCAGTAGTATACGAGCGGGAGCGTACGAGCAGTACTTC.

This clone was counted once. At the DNA level, this CDR3 is encoded by other sequences in the same sample as well. The rearrangement links TRBV28 to TRBJ2-2; D not certain. V lost 3 bases and J 1 base, leaving 12 bases between the germline ends. CDR1 and CDR2 from the germline V gene are MDHEN and SYDVKM. The CDR3 is 16 residues long. The CDR3 here is CASSFYGTGNTGELFF. CDR3 DNA sequence: TGTGCCAGCAGTTTTTACGGAACGGGGAACACCGGGGAGCTGTTTTTT.

In its sample, this clone was seen a few times. The chain joins TRBV2 to TRBJ2-5, with 12 bases identical to TRBD2. The CDR3 is made up of 16 amino acids. CDR1 is SNHLY and CDR2 is FYNNEI in the germline V gene. V lost 2 bases, J lost 6 bases, and 7 bases stayed unmatched. The CDR3 DNA is TGTGCCAGCAGTGAACTAGCGGGGGGGCCGGAGAAGACCCAGTACTTC. Translating gives CASSELAGGPEKTQYF.

A word on this clone: Additional DNA sequences in this sample encode the identical CDR3. The CDR3 here is CASSQGLQGSGNTIYF. Here the CDR3 DNA reads TGCGCCAGCAGCCAAGGTCTACAGGGCTCTGGAAACACCATATATTTT. The V and J genes are TRBV4-3 and TRBJ1-3; the D gene is possibly TRBD1 (6 bases). The V end lost 1 base, the J end lost 0 bases, and 10 bases lay between the germline ends. This CDR3 is 16 amino acids long. Per the germline V gene, CDR1 is LGHNA and CDR2 is YSLEER.

As regards this clone: The junction shows a germline mismatch at one end, possibly a read error. The rearrangement joins TRBV7-9 to TRBJ2-5; 8 bases are a match to TRBD2. This CDR3 has 17 amino acids. Per the germline V gene, CDR1 is SEHNR and CDR2 is FQNEAQ (reference sequence). CDR3 DNA: TGTTCCAGCAGCCCACTCCTATCACTAGCGGTGGAAGAGACCCAGTACTTC. Its translation is CSSSPLLSLAVEETQYF.

The chain couples TRBV28 to TRBJ2-4; 12 bases fit TRBD2. Germline trimming cut 7 bases from V and 8 bases from J; bases unmatched to any gene: 12. The CDR3 length is 16 residues. CDR1 MDHEN and CDR2 SYDVKM come from the germline V gene. The DNA for the CDR3 is TGTGCCAGCATCCCTGGACTAGCGGGAATTTGGGACATTCAGTACTTC. Amino acids: CASIPGLAGIWDIQYF.

The table lists this clone with a few counts. The V call is TRBV20-1, the J call TRBJ2-7, with D hard to call. Germline V gives CDR1 DFQATT, CDR2 SNEGSKA (reference sequence). Trimming shortened V by 3 bases and J by 9 bases, and 9 bases separated the two germline ends. The length of the CDR3 is 10 residues. Here the CDR3 DNA reads TGCAGTGCTAGGGGCACGGTGCAGTACTTC. It yields the protein CSARGTVQYF.

The chain has TRBV11-2 and TRBJ2-1; 11 positions agree with TRBD2. This CDR3 comprises 16 residues. Trimming took 5 bases from V and 1 from J; bases not matched to a gene: 4. The V gene's germline CDR1 is SGHAT and CDR2 FQNNGV. The CDR3 sequence: CASSATSGGSYNEQFF. CDR3 nucleotide sequence: TGTGCCAGCAGCGCCACTAGCGGGGGTTCCTACAATGAGCAGTTCTTC.

This chain links TRBV4-3 with TRBJ2-1; 7 positions match TRBD2. The CDR3 spans 15 residues. Losses at the gene ends were 3 bases for V and 5 bases for J; bases not matched to a gene: 7. CDR1 is LGHNA, CDR2 YSLEER, per germline. The CDR3 DNA sequence: TGCGCCAGCAGCCAGGGCGGGAGAGGGAACAATGAGCAGTTCTTC. It yields the protein CASSQGGRGNNEQFF.

The rearrangement uses TRBV7-9 and TRBJ2-3, with a weak D call TRBD2 (6 bases). Looked up from germline, CDR1 is SEHNR and CDR2 is FQNEAQ (reference sequence). The CDR3 length is 16 residues. The V end lost 5 bases, the J end lost 2 bases, and 17 bases lay between the germline ends. CDR3 DNA: TGTGCCAGCAGCCCCCGGAGGGACCTTTCCACAGATACGCAGTATTTT. Its translation: CASSPRRDLSTDTQYF.

The chain combines TRBV5-5 with TRBJ1-2, with D uncertain. Germline lookup yields CDR1 SGHKS and CDR2 YYEKEE (reference sequence). Trimming pared 4 bases from V and 8 bases from J, leaving 9 bases between. The CDR3 is made up of 11 amino acids. The chain's CDR3 is CASSTGRGYTF. Here the CDR3 DNA reads TGTGCCAGCAGCACTGGCAGGGGCTACACCTTC. Looking up the rest from reference TRBV5-5 and TRBJ1-2 gives the full variable domain: DAGVTQSPTHLIKTRGQQVTLRCSPISGHKSVSWYQQVLGQGPQFIFQYYEKEERGRGNFPDRFSARQFPNYSSELNVNALLLGDSALYLCASSTGRGYTFGSGTRLTVV.

This clone was counted a few times. The genes are TRBV4-3 and TRBJ2-1; TRBD2 matches 9 bases. CDR1 and CDR2 (germline): LGHNA, YSLEER. Trimming removed 5 bases from V and 8 bases from J; junction bases left unmatched: 4. CDR3 size: 13 residues. The CDR3 sequence is CASSASGEDEQFF. CDR3 coding DNA: TGCGCCAGCAGCGCTAGCGGGGAAGATGAGCAGTTCTTC.

V and J are TRBV25-1 and TRBJ2-7; a possible D gene is TRBD1 (5 bases). The CDR3 has 16 amino acids. V lost 3 bases and J lost 2, with 17 bases in between. Germline V CDR1 and CDR2: MGHDK, SYGVNS. CDR3 in amino acids: CASSDRQYHLTYEQYF. The CDR3 bases are TGTGCCAGCAGTGATCGACAGTACCACCTTACCTACGAGCAGTACTTC.

V usage is TRBV7-6 and J usage is TRBJ2-1, with D possibly matching TRBD2 (6 bases). Germline values: CDR1 SGHVS, CDR2 FNYEAQ. Trimming took off 5 bases at V and 6 bases at J, with 11 bases between the two ends. This CDR3 contains 13 residues. The CDR3 region is CASSPLALNEQFF. In nucleotides, the CDR3 is TGTGCCAGCAGCCCCCTAGCGCTCAATGAGCAGTTCTTC.

The chain joins TRBV2 to TRBJ2-7, with D possibly being TRBD1 (5 bases). The ends were cut back, 5 bases at V and 5 bases at J, with 16 bases in the middle. Per the germline V gene, CDR1 is SNHLY and CDR2 is FYNNEI. The CDR3 consists of 14 residues. This CDR3 is CASSRLQGMNEQYF. CDR3 sequence (DNA): TGTGCCAGCAGTCGGCTGCAGGGAATGAACGAGCAGTACTTC.

V usage is TRBV28 and J usage is TRBJ1-5; the D gene is possibly TRBD1 (5 bases). Trimming removed 3 bases at V and 3 bases at J, with 15 bases between. The CDR3 runs to 16 residues. Germline V gene data show CDR1 as MDHEN and CDR2 as SYDVKM. DNA of the CDR3: TGTGCCAGCAGTTTGACCTTTTGGGGCACCAATCAGCCCCAGCATTTT. Translated, it gives CASSLTFWGTNQPQHF. The whole variable domain, remainder taken from reference TRBV28 and TRBJ1-5, is DVKVTQSSRYLVKRTGEKVFLECVQDMDHENMFWYRQDPGLGLRLIYFSYDVKMKEKGDIPEGYSVSREKKERFSLILESASTNQTSMYLCASSLTFWGTNQPQHFGDGTRLSIL.

This chain joins TRBV5-1 and TRBJ2-3; a possible D gene is TRBD2 (6 bases). Germline V gives CDR1 SGHRS, CDR2 YFSETQ. Trimming shortened V by 5 bases and J by 0 bases, and 13 bases separated the two germline ends. This CDR3 spans 15 amino acids. The CDR3, as DNA: TGCGCCAGCAGTAGTAGCGGACCTAGCACAGATACGCAGTATTTT. Its translation: CASSSSGPSTDTQYF.

In its sample, this clone was seen a few times. The chain couples TRBV28 to TRBJ1-1; weak D call: TRBD1 (5 bases). V gave up 5 bases and J gave up 8 bases, with 18 bases separating them. Germline-derived CDR1 and CDR2 are MDHEN and SYDVKM. The CDR3 loop spans 14 amino acids. The CDR3 spells CASSPGGVGKEAFF. CDR3 in DNA: TGTGCCAGCAGTCCCGGGGGTGTGGGGAAGGAAGCTTTCTTT.

The chain has TRBV28 and TRBJ1-3, with 9 bases fitting TRBD1. V dropped 10 bases and J dropped 3; count of bases not matched to a gene: 16. The CDR3 extends over 17 amino acids. Germline values: CDR1 MDHEN, CDR2 SYDVKM. CDR3 sequence (DNA): TGTGCCACGACTATCGCCCGGGACAGGGTATTTGGAAACACCATATATTTT. It is translated as CATTIARDRVFGNTIYF.

CDR3: CASRLWDRGEQPQHF. DNA for the CDR3: TGTGCCAGTAGGCTCTGGGACCGGGGGGAGCAGCCCCAGCATTTT. The gene calls are TRBV2 and TRBJ1-5, with D possibly being TRBD1 (5 bases). V was pared by 9 bases and J by 7 bases, with 22 bases between. The germline V gene encodes CDR1 SNHLY and CDR2 FYNNEI. The CDR3 runs 15 residues.

This chain joins TRBV28 and TRBJ1-1, with 8 positions matching TRBD1. This CDR3 has 13 amino acids. Trimming removed 6 bases from V and 4 bases from J; junction bases left unmatched: 4. Germline V gene data show CDR1 as MDHEN and CDR2 as SYDVKM. Here the CDR3 DNA reads TGTGCCAGCAGCTATACAGGGGGCACTGAAGCTTTCTTT. Protein sequence: CASSYTGGTEAFF.